This entry lists 27 T cell receptor beta chains sequenced from one sample in a study of low-dose radiotherapy and immunotherapy resistance in tumors. Priming of first-strand cDNA relied on TRAV- and TRBV-specific primers (covering alpha and beta chains). TCRs were put through approximately 20 PCR cycles of amplification with Phusion. A constant-region primer and the V-primer adapter served as the primer pair. One entry per CDR3 protein results from TCRdb running MiXCR on the reads. This table holds 10,000 to 15,000 distinct CDR3 sequences, roughly 60% found once. The receptors were gathered from a human donor with advanced metastatic prostate, ovarian, gallbladder or colorectal cancer (not recorded which). This table probably holds off-target reads from a library built for another chain.

This clonotype appeared a few times. The chain is built from TRBV5-6 and TRBJ2-1; no definite D call. The CDR3 is 11 residues long. The germline gives CDR1 SGHDT, CDR2 YYEEEE. Between the trimmed V and J ends, which lost 4 bases and 10 bases, there was a span of 9 bases. The CDR3 here is CASSRTEEQFF. In DNA form, the CDR3 reads TGTGCCAGCAGCAGAACCGAGGAGCAGTTCTTC.

This clonotype is medium-sized within its sample. The genes are TRBV28 and TRBJ1-1, with D unresolved. V lost 5 bases and J 6 bases, leaving 16 bases between the germline ends. Germline-derived CDR1 and CDR2 are MDHEN and SYDVKM. The CDR3 has 14 amino acids. This CDR3 reads CASSPGVEIPEAFF. The CDR3, as DNA: TGTGCCAGCAGTCCGGGTGTTGAGATCCCTGAAGCTTTCTTT.

The chain combines TRBV6-2 or TRBV6-3 with TRBJ1-5; D is unclear. CDR3 size: 14 residues. Per the germline V gene, CDR1 is MNHEY and CDR2 is SVGEGT. Trimming took off 4 bases at V and 0 bases at J, with 7 bases between the two ends. The CDR3: CASSSHYSNQPQHF. The CDR3, as DNA: TGTGCCAGCAGTTCCCACTATAGCAATCAGCCCCAGCATTTT.

As regards this clonotype: Sequence at one end of the junction differs from germline and may be a read error. V gene TRBV5-3 combines with J gene TRBJ2-1; D remains unclear. TRBV5-3 is recorded as an ORF, its role being uncertain. The CDR3 runs to 11 residues. CDR3 region: CASSFYNEQFF. In DNA, the CDR3 is TGTGCCAGCAGCTTCTACAATGAGCAGTTCTTC.

CDR3 residues: CASSLSPPITDTQYF. The CDR3 nucleotides are TGTGCCAGCTCACTAAGTCCCCCAATAACAGATACGCAGTATTTT. The V gene is TRBV18, the J gene TRBJ2-3; D unclear. CDR1 is KGHSH, CDR2 LQKENI, per germline. V dropped 4 bases and J dropped 3 bases, with 14 bases sitting between them. The length of the CDR3 is 15 residues.

V is TRBV6-1 and J is TRBJ2-2; no clear D gene. Germline CDR1 MNHNS, CDR2 SASEGT. CDR3 length: 12 amino acids. V was cut by 8 bases and J by 10 bases, with 14 bases left in between. The CDR3 DNA follows: TGTGCCAGCTCTCTACGTCGAGAGGAGCTGTTTTTT. The encoded protein is CASSLRREELFF.

The chain uses TRBV28 and TRBJ1-5; maybe TRBD1 (5 bases). V lost 3 bases, J lost 6 bases, and 12 bases lay in between. The CDR3 has 14 amino acids. CDR1 and CDR2 (germline): MDHEN, SYDVKM. The chain's CDR3 is CASSFLGEGQPQHF. CDR3 coding DNA: TGTGCCAGCAGTTTTCTAGGGGAAGGTCAGCCCCAGCATTTT.

The chain has TRBV10-3 and TRBJ1-1; tentatively, D is TRBD1 (6 bases). Per the germline V gene, CDR1 is ENHRY and CDR2 is SYGVKD. The CDR3 runs 14 residues. The germline V and J ends were trimmed by 2 bases and 1 base, with 8 bases remaining between them. The CDR3 region has the DNA TGTGCCATCAGTGAGAGGGGGGGGAACACTGAAGCTTTCTTT. Residues: CAISERGGNTEAFF.

The chain uses TRBV28 and TRBJ2-5; possibly TRBD1 or TRBD2 for D (5 bases each). The V gene lost 2 bases and the J gene lost 7 bases, with 14 bases spanning the gap. The CDR3 is 14 amino acids. Per the germline V gene, CDR1 is MDHEN and CDR2 is SYDVKM. The CDR3 coding sequence is TGTGCCAGCAGTTTAGGGGCCCTTGGGGGGACCCAGTACTTC. Amino acid sequence: CASSLGALGGTQYF.

The chain joins TRBV5-5 to TRBJ2-7; the D is unclear. V shed 0 bases and J shed 2 bases, with 12 bases lying between them. From germline, CDR1 is SGHKS and CDR2 YYEKEE (reference sequence). This CDR3 has 15 residues. The CDR3 sequence: CASSLAGRETYEQYF. The DNA for the CDR3 is TGTGCCAGCAGCTTGGCCGGCAGAGAAACCTACGAGCAGTACTTC.

Within the sample, this clonotype is medium-sized. At one of its ends the junction is not consistent with the germline gene, which may arise from a read error. The chain uses TRBV13 and TRBJ1-6; D not resolved. CDR1 and CDR2 (germline): PRHDT, FYEKMQ (reference sequence). This CDR3 has 15 residues. CDR3 nucleotides: TGTGCAATGAGAGAGGCGATCACCAATGCAGGCAAATCAACCTTT. Its translation is CAMREAITNAGKSTF.

This clonotype was detected a few times. V gene TRBV28 combines with J gene TRBJ2-1, with a weak D call TRBD2 (5 bases). The CDR3 has 13 amino acids. Trimming took 4 bases from V and 10 from J, leaving 14 bases between them. Germline V gives CDR1 MDHEN, CDR2 SYDVKM. DNA for the CDR3: TGTGCCAGCAGTTCCGCGGCTGGGAGCGAGCAGTTCTTC. Its translation is CASSSAAGSEQFF.

The chain is built from TRBV5-1 and TRBJ2-1, with no clear D. Germline values: CDR1 SGHRS, CDR2 YFSETQ. The CDR3 has 16 residues. Trimming removed 0 bases from V and 8 bases from J, with 18 bases in between. CDR3 DNA sequence: TGCGCCAGCAGCTTGGTTCTCTATGGAGTATCCGATGAGCAGTTCTTC. It specifies CASSLVLYGVSDEQFF.

This clonotype has only a few counts. The J gene is TRBJ2-7, the V gene TRBV9; maybe TRBD2 (6 bases). CDR3 length equals 14 residues. From germline, CDR1 is SGDLS and CDR2 YYNGEE. Trimming removed 4 bases from V and 7 bases from J, with 18 bases in between. CDR3 coding DNA: TGTGCCAGCAGCCAAGCTTCGGGAGTGGGTGAGCAGTACTTC. Amino acids: CASSQASGVGEQYF. Filled out from reference TRBV9 and TRBJ2-7, the complete variable domain reads DSGVTQTPKHLITATGQRVTLRCSPRSGDLSVYWYQQSLDQGLQFLIQYYNGEERAKGNILERFSAQQFPDLHSELNLSSLELGDSALYFCASSQASGVGEQYFGPGTRLTVT.

The J gene is TRBJ2-7, the V gene TRBV20-1, with a tentative D call TRBD1 (7 bases). The V and J ends lost 4 bases and 3 bases respectively, with 16 bases between them. CDR3 length: 14 residues. Germline loops: CDR1 DFQATT, CDR2 SNEGSKA (reference sequence). The CDR3: CSANRGGTVYEQYF. CDR3 bases: TGCAGTGCTAACAGGGGCGGGACTGTCTACGAGCAGTACTTC.

This clonotype occurred a few times. The V gene is TRBV28, the J gene TRBJ1-3; no reliable D call. The CDR3 is made up of 14 amino acids. Trimming removed 4 bases at V and 2 bases at J, with 9 bases between. Looked up from germline, CDR1 is MDHEN and CDR2 is SYDVKM. Here the CDR3 reads CASSSTGTGNTIYF. CDR3 DNA sequence: TGTGCCAGCAGTTCCACCGGTACTGGAAACACCATATATTTT.

This clonotype has only a few counts. The rearrangement links TRBV20-1 to TRBJ2-5, with a tentative D call TRBD1 (6 bases). Deletions cut 6 bases from V and 2 bases from J, with 10 bases between. There are 12 residues in the CDR3. Germline CDR1 reads DFQATT; CDR2 reads SNEGSKA (reference sequence). The chain's CDR3 is CSAPQGQETQYF. The DNA for the CDR3 is TGCAGTGCCCCACAGGGACAAGAGACCCAGTACTTC.

This chain links TRBV15 with TRBJ2-3; perhaps TRBD1 as D (5 bases). From germline, CDR1 is LNHNV and CDR2 YYDKDF (reference sequence). This CDR3 has 15 amino acids. V lost 0 bases and J 5 bases, leaving 12 bases between the germline ends. This chain's CDR3 is CATSRDTGAEDTQYF. CDR3 in DNA: TGTGCCACCAGCAGAGATACTGGGGCGGAAGATACGCAGTATTTT.

The chain carries TRBV11-1 and TRBJ2-7, with D uncertain. Germline V gene data show CDR1 as SGHAT and CDR2 as FQDESV (reference sequence). The CDR3 runs to 14 residues. With 4 bases removed from V and 6 bases from J, the gap between germline ends came to 16 bases. DNA for the CDR3: TGTGCCAGCAGCTCGGCTGGGATCTGGGGCGAGCAGTACTTC. Its protein product is CASSSAGIWGEQYF.

The chain joins TRBV20-1 to TRBJ1-3; TRBD1 aligns across 7 bases. V dropped 6 bases and J dropped 2; count of bases not matched to a gene: 7. The CDR3 covers 14 residues. The germline V gene has CDR1 DFQATT and CDR2 SNEGSKA (reference sequence). The CDR3 sequence: CSASPGQAGNTIYF. CDR3 DNA sequence: TGCAGTGCGAGCCCCGGACAGGCTGGAAACACCATATATTTT.

The rearrangement uses TRBV3-1 and TRBJ2-7, with 12 bases that match TRBD2. The CDR3 runs 14 residues. CDR1 and CDR2 (germline): LGHDT, YNNKEL (reference sequence). The junction had 3 bases not matched to a gene; V was cut back by 4 bases and J by 5 bases. The CDR3 region has the DNA TGTGCCAGCAGCCTGACTAGCGGGAGCGACGAGCAGTACTTC. As protein: CASSLTSGSDEQYF.

The chain joins TRBV15 to TRBJ1-3; D gene ambiguous. This CDR3 contains 15 residues. V lost 0 bases to trimming and J lost 2 bases, with 8 bases between them. Germline V gene lookup returns CDR1 LNHNV and CDR2 YYDKDF (reference sequence). The CDR3 reads CATSRDLGAGNTIYF. CDR3 bases: TGTGCCACCAGCAGAGATTTGGGTGCTGGAAACACCATATATTTT.

This clonotype was found once. The chain joins TRBV5-1 to TRBJ2-1; 10 nucleotides agree with TRBD2. The junction had 3 bases not matched to a gene; V was cut back by 4 bases and J by 5 bases. The CDR3 contains 14 residues. Germline CDR1 reads SGHRS; CDR2 reads YFSETQ. CDR3 coding DNA: TGCGCCAGCAGCCCTGGGACTAGCGACAATGAGCAGTTCTTC. Encoded protein: CASSPGTSDNEQFF.

The V gene is TRBV6-2 or TRBV6-3, the J gene TRBJ2-7; possibly TRBD1 for D (5 bases). This CDR3 has 15 residues. Germline CDR1 MNHEY, CDR2 SVGEGT. V lost 0 bases, J lost 3 bases, and 12 bases lay in between. The CDR3 nucleotides are TGTGCCAGCAGTTACTCGTGGACAAGACTCTACGAGCAGTACTTC. Protein: CASSYSWTRLYEQYF.

This clonotype is medium-sized in the sample. This chain connects TRBV4-1 to TRBJ2-1, with D possibly TRBD2 on 5 matching bases. The CDR3 consists of 16 residues. V gave up 3 bases and J gave up 6 bases, with 18 bases separating them. Germline V gene sequence: CDR1 MGHRA, CDR2 YSYEKL. Here the CDR3 reads CASSHDGLRMGNEQFF. DNA for the CDR3: TGCGCCAGCAGCCATGATGGACTTAGAATGGGCAATGAGCAGTTCTTC.

The J gene is TRBJ2-5, the V gene TRBV15; D not certain. Trimming cost V 1 base and J 2 bases, with 5 bases left between them. Germline V gene data show CDR1 as LNHNV and CDR2 as YYDKDF (reference sequence). This CDR3 region has 13 residues. The chain's CDR3 is CATSRGFQETQYF. DNA for the CDR3: TGTGCCACCAGCAGAGGATTTCAAGAGACCCAGTACTTC.

The chain joins TRBV28 to TRBJ2-3, with D maybe TRBD1 (6 bases). With 5 bases removed from V and 2 bases from J, the gap between germline ends came to 14 bases. From germline, CDR1 is MDHEN and CDR2 SYDVKM. This CDR3 contains 15 residues. The CDR3 bases are TGTGCCAGCAGTACCCGGGCAGGGGCCACAGATACGCAGTATTTT. Translating gives CASSTRAGATDTQYF.